Included here is one T cell receptor (beta chain) sequence, with context. The sample comes from a study of blood T cell repertoires in COVID-19. Across the study: Sites across the United States, Italy and Spain contributed samples from acute and convalescent COVID-19. PBMCs, B-cell-depleted T cells, or T cells were the source of the cDNA or gDNA that made up the material.

The V gene's germline CDR1 is SEHNR and CDR2 FQNEAQ (reference sequence). V was shortened by 1 base and J by 4 bases, with 15 bases between the two germline ends. The CDR3 runs to 16 residues. As handled by the study authors: The authors estimated nucleated cell counts from reference gene primer amplification. The method was immunoSEQ multiplex PCR; TCRdb's version includes in-frame clones alone and lacks a portion of them. V and J calls and clone size come straight from that table; D and trimming were deduced from the DNA. The sample consists of 250,000 to 400,000 clones, 80% to 90% of them appearing once.

V is TRBV7-9 and J is TRBJ2-3; a weak D match, TRBD2 (5 bases). Sequencing was carried out using peripheral blood. The TCR sequence derives from a man between 50 and 59 years old with active or convalescent COVID-19. The CDR3 is CASSLGGGGRADTQYF. CDR3 DNA: TGTGCCAGCAGCTTAGGAGGCGGTGGGCGGGCAGATACGCAGTATTTT.